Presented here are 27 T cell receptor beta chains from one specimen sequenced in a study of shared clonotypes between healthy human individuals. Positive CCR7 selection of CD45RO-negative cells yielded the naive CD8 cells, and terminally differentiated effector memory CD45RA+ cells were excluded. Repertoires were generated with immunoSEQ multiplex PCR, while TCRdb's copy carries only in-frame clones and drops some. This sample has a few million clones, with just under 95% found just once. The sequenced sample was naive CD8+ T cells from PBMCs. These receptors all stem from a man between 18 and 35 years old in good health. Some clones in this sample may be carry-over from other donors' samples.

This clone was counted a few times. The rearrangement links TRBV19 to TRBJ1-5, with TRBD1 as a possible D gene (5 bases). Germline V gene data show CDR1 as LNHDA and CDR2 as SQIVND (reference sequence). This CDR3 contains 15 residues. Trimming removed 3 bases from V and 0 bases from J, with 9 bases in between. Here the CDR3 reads CASSIDSYSNQPQHF. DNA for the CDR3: TGTGCCAGTAGTATTGACAGCTATAGCAATCAGCCCCAGCATTTT.

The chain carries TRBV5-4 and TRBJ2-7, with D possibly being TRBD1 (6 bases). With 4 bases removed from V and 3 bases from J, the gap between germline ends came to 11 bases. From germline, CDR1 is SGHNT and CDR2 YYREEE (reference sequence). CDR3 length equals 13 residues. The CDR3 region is CASSNKDSYEQYF. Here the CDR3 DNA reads TGTGCCAGCAGCAATAAGGACAGCTACGAGCAGTACTTC. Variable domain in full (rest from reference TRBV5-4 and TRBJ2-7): ETGVTQSPTHLIKTRGQQVTLRCSSQSGHNTVSWYQQALGQGPQFIFQYYREEENGRGNFPPRFSGLQFPNYSSELNVNALELDDSALYLCASSNKDSYEQYFGPGTRLTVT.

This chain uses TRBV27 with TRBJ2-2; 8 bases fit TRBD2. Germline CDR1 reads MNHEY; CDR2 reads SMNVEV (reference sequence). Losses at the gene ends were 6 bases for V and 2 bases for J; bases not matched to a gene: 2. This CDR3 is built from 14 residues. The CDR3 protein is CASRSGSNTGELFF. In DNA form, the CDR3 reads TGTGCCAGCAGGAGCGGGAGCAACACCGGGGAGCTGTTTTTT.

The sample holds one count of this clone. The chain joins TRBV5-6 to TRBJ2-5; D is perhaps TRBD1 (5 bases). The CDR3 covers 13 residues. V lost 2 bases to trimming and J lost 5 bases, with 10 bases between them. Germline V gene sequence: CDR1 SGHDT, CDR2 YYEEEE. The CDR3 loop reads CASSLGESETQYF. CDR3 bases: TGTGCCAGCAGCTTAGGGGAATCGGAGACCCAGTACTTC.

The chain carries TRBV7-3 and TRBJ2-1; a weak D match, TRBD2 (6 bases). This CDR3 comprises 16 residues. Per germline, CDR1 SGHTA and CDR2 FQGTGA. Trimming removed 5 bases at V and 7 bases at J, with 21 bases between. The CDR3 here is CASSPNRERVRNEQFF. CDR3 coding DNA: TGTGCCAGCAGCCCTAACCGGGAGAGGGTGCGTAATGAGCAGTTCTTC.

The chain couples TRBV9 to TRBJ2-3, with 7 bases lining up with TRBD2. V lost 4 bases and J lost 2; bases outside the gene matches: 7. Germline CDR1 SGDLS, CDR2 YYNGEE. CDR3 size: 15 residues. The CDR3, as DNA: TGTGCCAGCAGCCCAGGCGGGAGCCCCACAGATACGCAGTATTTT. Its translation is CASSPGGSPTDTQYF.

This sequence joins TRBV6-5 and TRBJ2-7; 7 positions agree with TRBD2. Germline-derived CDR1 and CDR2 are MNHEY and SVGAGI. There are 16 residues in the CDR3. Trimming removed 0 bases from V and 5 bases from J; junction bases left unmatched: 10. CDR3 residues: CASSYSMRRGGDEQYF. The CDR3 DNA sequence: TGTGCCAGCAGTTACTCTATGAGGAGGGGAGGGGACGAGCAGTACTTC.

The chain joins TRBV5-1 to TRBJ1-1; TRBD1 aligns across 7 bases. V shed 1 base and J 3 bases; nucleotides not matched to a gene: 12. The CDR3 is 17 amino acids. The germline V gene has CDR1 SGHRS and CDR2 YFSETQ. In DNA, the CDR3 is TGCGCCAGCAGCTTGTTCTTGGTGGGCAGGGGGGACACTGAAGCTTTCTTT. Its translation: CASSLFLVGRGDTEAFF.

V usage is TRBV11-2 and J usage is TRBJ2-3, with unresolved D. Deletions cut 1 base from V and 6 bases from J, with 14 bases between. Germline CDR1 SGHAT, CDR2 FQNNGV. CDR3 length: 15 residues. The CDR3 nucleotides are TGTGCCAGCAGCTTAGGGGCTGGGTCGGTGGATACGCAGTATTTT. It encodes CASSLGAGSVDTQYF.

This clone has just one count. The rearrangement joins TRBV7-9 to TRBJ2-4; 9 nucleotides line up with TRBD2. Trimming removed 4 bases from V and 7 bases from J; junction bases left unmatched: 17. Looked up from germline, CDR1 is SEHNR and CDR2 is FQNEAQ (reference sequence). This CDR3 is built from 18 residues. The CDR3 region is CASSSTPLAGGGGNIQYF. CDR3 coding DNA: TGTGCCAGCAGCTCGACCCCACTAGCGGGCGGAGGTGGGAACATTCAGTACTTC.

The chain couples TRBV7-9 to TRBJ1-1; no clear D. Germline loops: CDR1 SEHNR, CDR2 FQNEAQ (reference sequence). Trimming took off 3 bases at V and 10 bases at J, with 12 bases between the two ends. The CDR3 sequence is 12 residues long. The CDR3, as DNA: TGTGCCAGCAGCTTTGGTACAGCGGTAGCTTTCTTT. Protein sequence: CASSFGTAVAFF.

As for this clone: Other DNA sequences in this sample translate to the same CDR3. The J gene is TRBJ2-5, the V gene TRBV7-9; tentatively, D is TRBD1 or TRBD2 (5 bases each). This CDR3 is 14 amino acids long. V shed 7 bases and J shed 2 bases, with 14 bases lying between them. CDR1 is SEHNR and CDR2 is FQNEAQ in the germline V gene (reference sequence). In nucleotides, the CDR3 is TGTGCCAGCACCTCCGGGACGGTACAAGAGACCCAGTACTTC. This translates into CASTSGTVQETQYF.

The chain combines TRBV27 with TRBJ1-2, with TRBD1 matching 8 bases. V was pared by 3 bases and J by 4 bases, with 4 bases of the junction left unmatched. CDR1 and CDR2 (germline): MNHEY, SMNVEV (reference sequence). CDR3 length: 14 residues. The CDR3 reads CASSFLGQGYGYTF. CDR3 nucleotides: TGTGCCAGCAGTTTCCTCGGACAGGGCTATGGCTACACCTTC.

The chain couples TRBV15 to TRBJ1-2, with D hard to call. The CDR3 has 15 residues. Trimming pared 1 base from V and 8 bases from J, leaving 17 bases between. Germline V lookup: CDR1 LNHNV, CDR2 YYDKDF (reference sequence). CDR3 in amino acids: CATSRVQAALGGYTF. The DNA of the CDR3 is TGTGCCACCAGCAGAGTGCAGGCAGCCCTTGGGGGCTACACCTTC.

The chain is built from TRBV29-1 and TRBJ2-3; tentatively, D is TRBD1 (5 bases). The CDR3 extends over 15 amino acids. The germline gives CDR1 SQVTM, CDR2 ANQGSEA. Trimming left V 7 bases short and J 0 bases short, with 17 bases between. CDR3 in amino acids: CSARRGSPSTDTQYF. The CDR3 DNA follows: TGCAGCGCTCGTAGGGGCTCCCCCAGCACAGATACGCAGTATTTT.

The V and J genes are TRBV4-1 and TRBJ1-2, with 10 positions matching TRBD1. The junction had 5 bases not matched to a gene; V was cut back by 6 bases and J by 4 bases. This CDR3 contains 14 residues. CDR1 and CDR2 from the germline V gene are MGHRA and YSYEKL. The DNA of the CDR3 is TGCGCCAGCAGACCCCGACAGGGGGCCTATGGCTACACCTTC. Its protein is CASRPRQGAYGYTF.

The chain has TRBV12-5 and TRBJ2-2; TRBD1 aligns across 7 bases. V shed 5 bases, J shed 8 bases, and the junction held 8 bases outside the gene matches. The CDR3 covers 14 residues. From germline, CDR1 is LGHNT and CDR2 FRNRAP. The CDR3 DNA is TGTGCTAGTGGTGCATCACAGGGGAATGGGGAGCTGTTTTTT. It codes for CASGASQGNGELFF.

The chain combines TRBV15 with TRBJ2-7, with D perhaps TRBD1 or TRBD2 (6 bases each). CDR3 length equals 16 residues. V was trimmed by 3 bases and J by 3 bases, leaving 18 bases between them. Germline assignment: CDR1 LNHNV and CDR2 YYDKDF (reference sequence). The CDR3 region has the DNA TGTGCCACCAGCAGGAAATTAATCGGGGGCCACTACGAGCAGTACTTC. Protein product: CATSRKLIGGHYEQYF. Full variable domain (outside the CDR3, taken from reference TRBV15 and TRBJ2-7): DAMVIQNPRYQVTQFGKPVTLSCSQTLNHNVMYWYQQKSSQAPKLLFHYYDKDFNNEADTPDNFQSRRPNTSFCFLDIRSPGLGDTAMYLCATSRKLIGGHYEQYFGPGTRLTVT.

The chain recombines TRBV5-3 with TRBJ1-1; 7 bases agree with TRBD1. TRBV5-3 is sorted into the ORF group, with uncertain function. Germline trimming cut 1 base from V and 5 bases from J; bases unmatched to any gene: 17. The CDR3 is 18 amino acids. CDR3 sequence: CARSLRNGKKGAWTEAFF. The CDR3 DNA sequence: TGTGCCAGAAGCTTGAGAAACGGGAAAAAGGGGGCATGGACTGAAGCTTTCTTT.

CDR3 sequence (DNA): TGTGCCACCCTAAAATGGGAAGGGGACAATCAGCCCCAGCATTTT. Translation gives CATLKWEGDNQPQHF. This chain joins TRBV19 and TRBJ1-5; possibly TRBD1 for D (5 bases). The CDR3 sequence is 15 residues long. Per germline, CDR1 LNHDA and CDR2 SQIVND (reference sequence). Trimming took off 10 bases at V and 3 bases at J, with 19 bases between the two ends.

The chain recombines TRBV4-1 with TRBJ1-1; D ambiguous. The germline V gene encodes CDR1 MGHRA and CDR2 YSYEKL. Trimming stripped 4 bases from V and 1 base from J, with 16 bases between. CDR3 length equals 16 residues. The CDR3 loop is CASSLRTQEANTEAFF. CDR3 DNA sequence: TGCGCCAGCAGCCTCCGAACCCAAGAGGCGAACACTGAAGCTTTCTTT.

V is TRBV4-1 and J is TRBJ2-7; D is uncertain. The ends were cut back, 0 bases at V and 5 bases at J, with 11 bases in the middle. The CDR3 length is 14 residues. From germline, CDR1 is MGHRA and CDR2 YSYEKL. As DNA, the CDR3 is TGCGCCAGCAGCCAAGACGACGAGAGCCACGAGCAGTACTTC. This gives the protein CASSQDDESHEQYF.

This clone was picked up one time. The CDR3 bases are TGTGCCAGCAGCCCGGACAGGGTTGGCTACACCTTC. Translating it yields CASSPDRVGYTF. The V call is TRBV9, the J call TRBJ1-2; TRBD1 agrees at 8 bases. The V and J ends lost 4 bases and 7 bases, in that order; junction bases with no gene match: 3. This CDR3 has 12 amino acids. The germline V gene has CDR1 SGDLS and CDR2 YYNGEE.

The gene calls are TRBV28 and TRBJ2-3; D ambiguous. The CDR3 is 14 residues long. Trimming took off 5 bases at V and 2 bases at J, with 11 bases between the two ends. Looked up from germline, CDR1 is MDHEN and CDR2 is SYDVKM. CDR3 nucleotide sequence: TGTGCCAGCAGTAAGCTGGCAATCACAGATACGCAGTATTTT. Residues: CASSKLAITDTQYF.

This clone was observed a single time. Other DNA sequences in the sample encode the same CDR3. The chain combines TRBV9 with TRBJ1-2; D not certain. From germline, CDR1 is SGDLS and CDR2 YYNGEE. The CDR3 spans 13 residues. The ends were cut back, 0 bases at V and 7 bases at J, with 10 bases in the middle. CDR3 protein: CASSVAGVGGYTF. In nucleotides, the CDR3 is TGTGCCAGCAGCGTAGCCGGGGTAGGTGGCTACACCTTC.

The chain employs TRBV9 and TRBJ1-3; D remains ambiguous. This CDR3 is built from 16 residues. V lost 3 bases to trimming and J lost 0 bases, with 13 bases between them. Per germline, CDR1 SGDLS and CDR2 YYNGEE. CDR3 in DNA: TGTGCCAGCAGCGCCTCCTTTTTGGTCTCTGGAAACACCATATATTTT. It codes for CASSASFLVSGNTIYF.

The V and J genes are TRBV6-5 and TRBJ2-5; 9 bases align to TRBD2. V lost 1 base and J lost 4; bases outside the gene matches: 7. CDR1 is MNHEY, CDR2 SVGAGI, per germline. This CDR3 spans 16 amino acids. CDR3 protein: CASSYFVGGGGETQYF. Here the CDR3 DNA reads TGTGCCAGCAGTTACTTTGTGGGCGGGGGGGGAGAGACCCAGTACTTC.